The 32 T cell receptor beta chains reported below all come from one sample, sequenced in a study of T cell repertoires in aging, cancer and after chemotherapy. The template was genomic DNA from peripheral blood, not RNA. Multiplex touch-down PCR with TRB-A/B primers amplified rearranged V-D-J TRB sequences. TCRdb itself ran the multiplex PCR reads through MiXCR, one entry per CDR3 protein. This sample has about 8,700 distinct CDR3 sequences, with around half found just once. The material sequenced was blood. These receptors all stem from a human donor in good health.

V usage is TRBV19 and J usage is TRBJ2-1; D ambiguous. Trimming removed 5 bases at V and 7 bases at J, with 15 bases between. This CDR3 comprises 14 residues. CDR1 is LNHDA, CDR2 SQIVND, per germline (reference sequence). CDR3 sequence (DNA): TGTGCCAGTAGTTTCAAGCGTCGTGAAAATGAGCAGTTCTTC. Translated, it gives CASSFKRRENEQFF.

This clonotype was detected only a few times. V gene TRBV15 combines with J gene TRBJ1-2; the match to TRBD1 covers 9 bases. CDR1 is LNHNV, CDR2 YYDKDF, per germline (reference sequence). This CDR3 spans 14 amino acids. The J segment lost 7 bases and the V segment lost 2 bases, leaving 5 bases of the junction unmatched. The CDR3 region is CATSRTQGAGGYTF. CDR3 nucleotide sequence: TGTGCCACCAGCAGAACACAGGGGGCCGGTGGCTACACCTTC.

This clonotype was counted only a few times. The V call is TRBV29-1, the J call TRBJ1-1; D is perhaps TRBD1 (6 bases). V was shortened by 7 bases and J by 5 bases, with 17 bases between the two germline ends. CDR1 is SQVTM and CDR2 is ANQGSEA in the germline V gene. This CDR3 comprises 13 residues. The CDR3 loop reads CSAKTGRGTEAFF. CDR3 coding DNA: TGCAGCGCCAAAACAGGGCGGGGGACTGAAGCTTTCTTT. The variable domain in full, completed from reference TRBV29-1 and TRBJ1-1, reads SAVISQKPSRDICQRGTSLTIQCQVDSQVTMMFWYRQQPGQSLTLIATANQGSEATYESGFVIDKFPISRPNLTFSTLTVSNMSPEDSSIYLCSAKTGRGTEAFFGQGTRLTVV.

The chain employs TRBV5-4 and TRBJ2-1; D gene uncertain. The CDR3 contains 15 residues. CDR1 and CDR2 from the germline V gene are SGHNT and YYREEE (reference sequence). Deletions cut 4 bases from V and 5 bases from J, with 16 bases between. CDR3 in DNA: TGTGCCAGCAGCCCTCGAGGAAACCGACACAATGAGCAGTTCTTC. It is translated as CASSPRGNRHNEQFF.

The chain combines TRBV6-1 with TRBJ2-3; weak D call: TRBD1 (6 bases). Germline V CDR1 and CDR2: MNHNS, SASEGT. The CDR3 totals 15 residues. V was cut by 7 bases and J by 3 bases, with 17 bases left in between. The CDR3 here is CASTDSPWSTDTQYF. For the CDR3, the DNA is TGTGCCAGCACGGACAGCCCCTGGAGTACAGATACGCAGTATTTT.

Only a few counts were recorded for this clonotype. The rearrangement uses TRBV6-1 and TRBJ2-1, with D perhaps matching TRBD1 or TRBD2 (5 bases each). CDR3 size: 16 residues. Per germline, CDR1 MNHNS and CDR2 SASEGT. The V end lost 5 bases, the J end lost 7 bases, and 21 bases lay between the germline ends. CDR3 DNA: TGTGCCAGCAGTTACTCGGGACGGATCCTGAGGAATGAGCAGTTCTTC. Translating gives CASSYSGRILRNEQFF.

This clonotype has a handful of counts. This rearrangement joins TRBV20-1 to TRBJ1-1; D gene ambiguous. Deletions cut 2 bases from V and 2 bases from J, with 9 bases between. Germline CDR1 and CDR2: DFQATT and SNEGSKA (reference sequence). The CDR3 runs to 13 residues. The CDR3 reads CSARRGPNTEAFF. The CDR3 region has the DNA TGCAGTGCTAGAAGAGGTCCCAACACTGAAGCTTTCTTT.

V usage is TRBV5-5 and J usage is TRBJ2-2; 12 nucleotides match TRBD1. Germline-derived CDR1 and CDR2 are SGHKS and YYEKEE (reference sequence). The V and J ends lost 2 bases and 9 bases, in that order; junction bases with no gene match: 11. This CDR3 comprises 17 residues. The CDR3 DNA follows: TGTGCCAGCAGCTTACCGGGACAGGGGGCGGTGAGGAGGGAGCTGTTTTTT. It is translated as CASSLPGQGAVRRELFF.

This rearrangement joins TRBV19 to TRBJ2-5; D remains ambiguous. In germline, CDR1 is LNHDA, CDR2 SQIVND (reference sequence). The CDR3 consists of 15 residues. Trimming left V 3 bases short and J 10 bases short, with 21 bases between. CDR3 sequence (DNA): TGTGCCAGTAGTATGGACGGCTTCAGTGGGAATGACCAGTACTTC. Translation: CASSMDGFSGNDQYF.

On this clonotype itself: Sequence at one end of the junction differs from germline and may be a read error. CDR3 DNA sequence: TGTGCCAGCAGCTTGGTGGGGGAATCCTACAATGAGCAGTTCTTC. It specifies CASSLVGESYNEQFF. This chain links TRBV5-1 with TRBJ2-1, with D tentatively TRBD1 or TRBD2 (5 bases each). CDR3 size: 15 residues. Germline assignment: CDR1 SGHRS and CDR2 YFSETQ.

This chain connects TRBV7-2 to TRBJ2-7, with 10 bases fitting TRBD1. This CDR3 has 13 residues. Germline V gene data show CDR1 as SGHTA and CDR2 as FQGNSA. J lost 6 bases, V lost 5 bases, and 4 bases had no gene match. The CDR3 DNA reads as TGTGCCAGCAGCCCGACAGGGGGCGGCGAGCAGTACTTC. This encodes CASSPTGGGEQYF.

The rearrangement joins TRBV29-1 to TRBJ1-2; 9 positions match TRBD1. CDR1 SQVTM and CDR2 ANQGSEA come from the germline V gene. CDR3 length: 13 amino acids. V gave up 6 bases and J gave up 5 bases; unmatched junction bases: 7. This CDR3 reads CSVPGQGEYGYTF. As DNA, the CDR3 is TGCAGCGTACCGGGACAGGGTGAATATGGCTACACCTTC.

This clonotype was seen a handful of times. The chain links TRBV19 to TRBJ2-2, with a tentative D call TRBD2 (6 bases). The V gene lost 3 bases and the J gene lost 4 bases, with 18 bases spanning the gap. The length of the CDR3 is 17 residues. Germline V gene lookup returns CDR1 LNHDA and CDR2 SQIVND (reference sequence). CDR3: CASSMGGFRSGTGELFF. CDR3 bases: TGTGCCAGTAGTATGGGGGGTTTCCGGTCGGGCACCGGGGAGCTGTTTTTT.

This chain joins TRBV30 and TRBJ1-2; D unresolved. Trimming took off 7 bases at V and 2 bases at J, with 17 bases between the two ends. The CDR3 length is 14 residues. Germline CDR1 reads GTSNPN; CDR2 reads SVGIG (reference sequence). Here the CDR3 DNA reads TGTGCCTTCCCGGTATGGGGTTCGAACTATGGCTACACCTTC. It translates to CAFPVWGSNYGYTF.

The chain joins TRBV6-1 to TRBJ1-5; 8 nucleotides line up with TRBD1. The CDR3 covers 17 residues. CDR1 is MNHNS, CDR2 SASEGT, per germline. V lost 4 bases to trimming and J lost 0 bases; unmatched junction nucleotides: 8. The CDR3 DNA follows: TGTGCCAGCAGTGCGGGACAGGAGATGTTTAGCAATCAGCCCCAGCATTTT. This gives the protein CASSAGQEMFSNQPQHF.

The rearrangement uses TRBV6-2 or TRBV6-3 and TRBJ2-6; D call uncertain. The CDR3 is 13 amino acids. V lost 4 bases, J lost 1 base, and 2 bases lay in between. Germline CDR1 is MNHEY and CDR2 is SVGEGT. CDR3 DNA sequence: TGTGCCAGCAGTTTATCTGGGGCCAACGTCCTGACTTTC. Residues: CASSLSGANVLTF.

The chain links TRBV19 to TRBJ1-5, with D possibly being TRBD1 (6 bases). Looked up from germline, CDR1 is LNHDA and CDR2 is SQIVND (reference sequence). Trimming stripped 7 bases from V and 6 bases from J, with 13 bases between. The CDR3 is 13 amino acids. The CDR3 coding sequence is TGTGCCAGTAATGAACAGGGTTCTCAGCCCCAGCATTTT. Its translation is CASNEQGSQPQHF.

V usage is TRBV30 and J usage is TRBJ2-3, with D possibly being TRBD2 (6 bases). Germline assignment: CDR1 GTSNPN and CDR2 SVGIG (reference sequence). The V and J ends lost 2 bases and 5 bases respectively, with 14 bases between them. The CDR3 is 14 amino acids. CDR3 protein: CAWSPGVSIDTQYF. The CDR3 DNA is TGTGCCTGGAGTCCGGGAGTTTCAATAGATACGCAGTATTTT.

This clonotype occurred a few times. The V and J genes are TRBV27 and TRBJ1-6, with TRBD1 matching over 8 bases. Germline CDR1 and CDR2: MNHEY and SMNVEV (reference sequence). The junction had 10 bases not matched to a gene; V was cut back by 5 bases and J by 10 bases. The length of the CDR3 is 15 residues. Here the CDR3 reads CASSPSGGLGSPLHF. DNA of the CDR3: TGTGCCAGCAGTCCATCAGGGGGCTTAGGGTCACCCCTCCACTTT.

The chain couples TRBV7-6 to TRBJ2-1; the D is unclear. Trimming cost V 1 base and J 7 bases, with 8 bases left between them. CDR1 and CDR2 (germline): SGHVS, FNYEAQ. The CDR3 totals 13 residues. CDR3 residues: CASSLGRPNEQFF. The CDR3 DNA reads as TGTGCCAGCAGCTTAGGCAGGCCTAATGAGCAGTTCTTC.

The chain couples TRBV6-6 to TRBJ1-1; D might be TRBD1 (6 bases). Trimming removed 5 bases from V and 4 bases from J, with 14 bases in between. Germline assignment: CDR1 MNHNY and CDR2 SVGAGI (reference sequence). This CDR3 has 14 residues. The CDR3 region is CASSRPGEGTEAFF. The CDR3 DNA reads TGTGCCAGCAGTAGGCCAGGGGAGGGCACTGAAGCTTTCTTT.

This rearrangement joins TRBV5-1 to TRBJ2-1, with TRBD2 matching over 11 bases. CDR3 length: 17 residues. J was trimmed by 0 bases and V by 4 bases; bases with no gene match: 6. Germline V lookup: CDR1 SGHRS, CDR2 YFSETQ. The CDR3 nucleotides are TGCGCCAGCAGCACCGGACTAGCGGGTAGCTCCTACAATGAGCAGTTCTTC. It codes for CASSTGLAGSSYNEQFF.

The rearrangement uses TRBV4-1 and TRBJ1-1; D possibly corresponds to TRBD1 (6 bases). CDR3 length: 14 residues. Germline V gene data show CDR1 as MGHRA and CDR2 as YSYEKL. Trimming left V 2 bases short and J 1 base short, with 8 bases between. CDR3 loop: CASSQPGQNTEAFF. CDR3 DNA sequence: TGCGCCAGCAGCCAACCGGGACAGAACACTGAAGCTTTCTTT.

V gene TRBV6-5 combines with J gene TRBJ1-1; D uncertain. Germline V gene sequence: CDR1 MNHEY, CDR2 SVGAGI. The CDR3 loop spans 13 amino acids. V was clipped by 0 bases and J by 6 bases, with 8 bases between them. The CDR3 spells CASSYSPDPEAFF. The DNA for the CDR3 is TGTGCCAGCAGTTACTCTCCCGACCCTGAAGCTTTCTTT.

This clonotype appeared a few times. Here the CDR3 reads CASSLRTAGELFF. CDR3 DNA: TGTGCCAGCAGCTTACGAACTGCCGGGGAGCTGTTTTTT. The genes are TRBV11-1 and TRBJ2-2; D not certain. The germline V gene has CDR1 SGHAT and CDR2 FQDESV (reference sequence). The V and J ends lost 2 bases and 6 bases respectively, with 7 bases between them. CDR3 length equals 13 residues.

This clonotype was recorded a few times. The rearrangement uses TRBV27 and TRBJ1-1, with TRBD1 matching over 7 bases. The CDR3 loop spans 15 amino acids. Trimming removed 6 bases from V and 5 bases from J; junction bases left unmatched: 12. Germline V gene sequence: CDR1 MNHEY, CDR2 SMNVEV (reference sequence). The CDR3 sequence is CASSPTGRVDTEAFF. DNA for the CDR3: TGTGCCAGCAGCCCGACAGGGAGAGTGGATACTGAAGCTTTCTTT.

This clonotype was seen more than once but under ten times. CDR3 DNA: TGTGCCAGCAGCGGAAGGGACCGTACCGTTTATGGCTACACCTTC. Translating gives CASSGRDRTVYGYTF. J is TRBJ1-2 and V is TRBV27, with D possibly matching TRBD1 (5 bases). The germline CDR1 and CDR2 sequences are MNHEY and SMNVEV (reference sequence). Trimming shortened V by 6 bases and J by 5 bases, and 19 bases separated the two germline ends. The CDR3 runs to 15 residues.

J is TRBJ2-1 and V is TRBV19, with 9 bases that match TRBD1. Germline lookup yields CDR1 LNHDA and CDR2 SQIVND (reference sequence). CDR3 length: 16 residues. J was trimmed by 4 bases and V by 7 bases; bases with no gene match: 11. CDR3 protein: CASNSGGTGTYNEQFF. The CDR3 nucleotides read TGTGCCAGTAATTCAGGGGGGACAGGGACGTACAATGAGCAGTTCTTC.

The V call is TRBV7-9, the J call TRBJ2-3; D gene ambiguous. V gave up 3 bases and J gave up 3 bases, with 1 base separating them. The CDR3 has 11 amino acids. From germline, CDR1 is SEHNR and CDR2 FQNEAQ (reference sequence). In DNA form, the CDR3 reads TGTGCCAGCAGCTTGACAGATACGCAGTATTTT. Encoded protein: CASSLTDTQYF.

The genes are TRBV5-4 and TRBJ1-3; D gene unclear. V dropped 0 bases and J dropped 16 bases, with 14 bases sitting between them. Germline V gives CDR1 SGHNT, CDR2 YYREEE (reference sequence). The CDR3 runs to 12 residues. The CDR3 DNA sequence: TGTGCCAGCAGCTTGGCGGTGACATGTTTGTATTTT. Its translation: CASSLAVTCLYF.

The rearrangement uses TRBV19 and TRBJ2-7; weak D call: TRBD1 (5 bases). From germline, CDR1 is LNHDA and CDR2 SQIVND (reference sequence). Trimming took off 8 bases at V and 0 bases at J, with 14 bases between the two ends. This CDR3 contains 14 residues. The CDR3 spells CASQDRFYSYEQYF. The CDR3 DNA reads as TGTGCCAGTCAAGACAGATTTTACTCCTACGAGCAGTACTTC.

DNA for the CDR3: TGTGCCAGCAGCCCATCCTACGAGCAGTACTTC. Translated: CASSPSYEQYF. This chain links TRBV12-3 or TRBV12-4 with TRBJ2-7; D gene uncertain. Trimming stripped 6 bases from V and 1 base from J, with 4 bases between. CDR3 size: 11 residues.